A selection of T cell receptor beta chains follows, all from one sample in a study of CD8 T cells in Susac syndrome. TCRdb processed the immunoSEQ multiplex PCR reads anew with MiXCR; each CDR3 protein has one entry. The table lists about 300,000 distinct CDR3 sequences, around 89% of them singletons. Sequencing used CD8+ T cells from PBMCs. These receptors all stem from a human donor with multiple sclerosis. Each CDR3 is given with its conserved first and last residue. D genes are given only for firm matches. Size is stated for part of the rows, as once, few or many counts, or as a class when the clone is expanded.

J gene | clone size | V gene | D gene | CDR3 protein | CDR3 DNA
TRBJ2-1 | - | TRBV27 | - | CASNGGNEQFF | TGTGCCAGCAATGGGGGAAATGAGCAGTTCTTC
TRBJ2-7 | - | TRBV20-1 | - | CSARDQLGGLSYEQYF | TGCAGTGCTAGAGATCAATTGGGGGGCCTCTCCTACGAGCAGTACTTC
TRBJ2-7 | - | TRBV15 | TRBD2 | CATSREGPSREGSGGWEQYF | TGTGCCACCAGCAGAGAGGGGCCATCCCGGGAGGGATCGGGAGGCTGGGAGCAGTACTTC
TRBJ2-2 | - | TRBV23-1 | TRBD2 | CASSQLPRGGLPPTEANTGELFF | TGCGCCAGCAGTCAACTCCCCCGGGGGGGCTTACCTCCCACCGAAGCGAACACCGGGGAGCTGTTTTTT
TRBJ2-7 | - | TRBV19 | TRBD2 | CASMPAGPTYEQYF | TGTGCCAGTATGCCAGCGGGACCCACCTACGAGCAGTACTTC
TRBJ2-5 | - | TRBV20-1 | - | CSARPPEGGVPETQYF | TGCAGTGCTAGACCCCCAGAGGGGGGAGTCCCGGAGACCCAGTACTTC
TRBJ2-7 | - | TRBV28 | TRBD2 | CASSPKPGLDSYEQYF | TGTGCCAGCAGTCCTAAACCGGGACTAGACTCCTACGAGCAGTACTTC
TRBJ2-3 | - | TRBV29-1 | TRBD2 | CSVEGGSTGGSGRALTQTQYF | TGCAGCGTTGAAGGTGGTAGTACAGGGGGTAGCGGGAGGGCCTTGACGCAAACGCAGTATTTT
TRBJ2-7 | - | TRBV29-1 | TRBD1 | CSARGTGETYEQYF | TGCAGCGCCCGGGGGACAGGGGAAACCTACGAGCAGTACTTC
TRBJ2-7 | - | TRBV5-6 | TRBD1 | CASRLRTGAYEQYF | TGTGCCAGCAGACTCAGGACAGGAGCCTACGAGCAGTACTTC
TRBJ2-1 | once | TRBV4-1 | - | CASSPTDTYNEQFF | TGCGCCAGCAGCCCTACGGACACATACAATGAGCAGTTCTTC
TRBJ1-2 | - | TRBV27 | - | CASSFAGPNYGYTF | TGTGCCAGCAGTTTTGCAGGACCTAACTATGGCTACACCTTC
TRBJ2-1 | - | TRBV20-1 | TRBD1 | CSANQPQTGRNEQFF | TGCAGTGCTAACCAACCCCAGACAGGGAGAAATGAGCAGTTCTTC
TRBJ2-1 | once | TRBV10-2 | - | CASSELTRNEQFF | TGCGCCAGCAGTGAGTTAACGAGAAATGAGCAGTTCTTC
TRBJ2-1 | once | TRBV6-4 | TRBD2 | CASSERGGSDEQFF | TGTGCCAGCAGTGAGCGGGGGGGGTCCGATGAGCAGTTCTTC
TRBJ2-1 | - | TRBV7-9 | - | CASTAGLSNEQFF | TGTGCCAGCACCGCCGGGCTCAGCAATGAGCAGTTCTTC
TRBJ2-4 | - | TRBV11-1 | - | CASSLALSAWGVRDTANIQYF | TGTGCCAGCAGCCTGGCCCTCAGCGCGTGGGGGGTCCGGGACACGGCCAACATTCAGTACTTC
TRBJ2-1 | - | TRBV27 | - | CASSLSPSDYEQFF | TGTGCCAGCAGTTTATCGCCTAGTGACTATGAGCAGTTCTTC
TRBJ2-5 | - | TRBV29-1 | TRBD1 | CSVASGTGTLETQYF | TGCAGCGTTGCCTCCGGGACAGGGACTTTGGAGACCCAGTACTTC
TRBJ2-5 | - | TRBV28 | TRBD2 | CASSHSVLAGSSETQYF | TGTGCCAGCAGTCATTCCGTACTAGCGGGGTCCTCAGAGACCCAGTACTTC
TRBJ2-7 | once | TRBV27 | - | CASRPRGESSYEQYF | TGTGCCAGCAGGCCCAGGGGAGAGAGCTCCTACGAGCAGTACTTC
TRBJ2-1 | - | TRBV9 | - | CASSATGYSYNEQFF | TGTGCCAGCAGCGCCACGGGTTACTCCTACAATGAGCAGTTCTTC
TRBJ2-6 | - | TRBV3-1 | - | CASSQTSGANVLTF | TGTGCCAGCAGCCAAACCTCTGGGGCCAACGTCCTGACTTTC
TRBJ1-2 | few | TRBV7-2 | - | CASSLLLDGYTF | TGTGCCAGCAGCTTACTGCTGGATGGCTACACCTTC
TRBJ2-3 | once | TRBV4-2 | TRBD2 | CASSQENSGGRLPAQYF | TGTGCCAGCAGCCAAGAGAATAGCGGGGGACGCCTCCCAGCGCAGTATTTT
TRBJ1-4 | once | TRBV4-1 | - | CASSPYQGGEKLFF | TGCGCCAGCAGCCCATACCAGGGTGGGGAAAAACTGTTTTTT
TRBJ2-2 | - | TRBV7-9 | - | CASSSTSAGNTGELFF | TGTGCCAGCAGCTCCACTTCCGCGGGGAACACCGGGGAGCTGTTTTTT
TRBJ2-1 | - | TRBV12-3/TRBV12-4 | TRBD2 | CASTSGTRDEQFF | TGTGCCAGCACCTCCGGGACTAGGGATGAGCAGTTCTTC
TRBJ2-1 | - | TRBV7-2 | - | CASSSHRESSYNEQFF | TGTGCCAGCAGCTCACACAGGGAGAGCTCCTACAATGAGCAGTTCTTC
TRBJ1-4 | - | TRBV29-1 | - | CSVEVVRDGTEKLFF | TGCAGCGTTGAAGTAGTGAGGGACGGTACTGAAAAACTGTTTTTT
TRBJ2-7 | - | TRBV20-1 | TRBD2 | CSARHPSGGDSYEQYF | TGCAGTGCTAGACACCCTTCGGGGGGGGATTCCTACGAGCAGTACTTC
TRBJ2-1 | - | TRBV7-8 | TRBD2 | CASSPGTSSVNEQFF | TGTGCCAGCAGCCCCGGGACTAGCAGTGTAAATGAGCAGTTCTTC
TRBJ1-2 | - | TRBV6-5 | TRBD1 | CASSYSDRGRTDYGYTF | TGTGCCAGCAGTTATAGTGACAGGGGGAGAACAGACTATGGCTACACCTTC
TRBJ1-5 | - | TRBV19 | TRBD1 | CASSRSGGDQPQHF | TGTGCCAGTAGTCGCTCAGGGGGGGATCAGCCCCAGCATTTT
TRBJ2-2 | - | TRBV2 | - | CASSDNGELFF | TGTGCCAGCAGTGACAACGGGGAGCTGTTTTTT
TRBJ2-7 | few | TRBV4-3 | TRBD1 | CASSQVVTGELEQYF | TGCGCCAGCAGCCAAGTTGTAACAGGGGAATTAGAGCAGTACTTC
TRBJ1-5 | - | TRBV28 | TRBD1 | CASSLTGGGQPQHF | TGTGCCAGCAGCTTGACAGGGGGCGGTCAGCCCCAGCATTTT
TRBJ2-7 | - | TRBV20-1 | - | CSASRQRNDPNYEQYF | TGCAGTGCTAGTCGGCAGCGGAACGATCCGAACTACGAGCAGTACTTC
TRBJ1-2 | - | TRBV12-3/TRBV12-4 | - | CASSRTVLISNYGYTF | TGTGCCAGCAGTAGGACAGTTCTGATTTCTAACTATGGCTACACCTTC
TRBJ2-1 | - | TRBV29-1 | - | CSVEVQGFWQFF | TGCAGCGTTGAAGTCCAGGGTTTTTGGCAGTTCTTC
TRBJ2-1 | - | TRBV20-1 | - | CSASVDSNNEQFF | TGCAGTGCTAGCGTGGACAGCAACAATGAGCAGTTCTTC
TRBJ1-2 | - | TRBV2 | - | CASIDSYGYTF | TGTGCCAGCATCGACAGCTATGGCTACACCTTC
TRBJ1-2 | - | TRBV25-1 | - | CASSERGDLRGYTF | TGTGCCAGCAGTGAGAGGGGCGATTTGAGAGGCTACACCTTC
TRBJ2-1 | - | TRBV20-1 | - | CSARVPGSNEQFF | TGCAGTGCTAGAGTGCCGGGGTCCAATGAGCAGTTCTTC
TRBJ2-7 | - | TRBV9 | - | CASSVGASQSYEQYF | TGTGCCAGCAGCGTAGGGGCAAGTCAGTCCTACGAGCAGTACTTC
TRBJ1-1 | - | TRBV23-1 | TRBD1 | CATEGQSTFF | TGCGCCACTGAGGGACAGTCAACTTTCTTT
TRBJ2-7 | - | TRBV6-5 | - | CASSYSLGSESYEQYF | TGTGCCAGCAGTTACTCTCTCGGGAGCGAATCCTACGAGCAGTACTTC
TRBJ2-7 | - | TRBV11-2 | - | CASSDQTITYEQYF | TGTGCCAGCAGCGACCAGACAATCACCTACGAGCAGTACTTC
TRBJ1-1 | - | TRBV27 | TRBD1 | CASSLMGQGWATEAFF | TGTGCCAGCAGTTTAATGGGACAGGGGTGGGCCACTGAAGCTTTCTTT
TRBJ2-5 | few | TRBV6-1 | - | CASSSAGGSETQYF | TGTGCCAGCAGTTCCGCCGGGGGAAGTGAGACCCAGTACTTC
TRBJ2-3 | - | TRBV7-8 | - | CASSLAVEGPSTDTQYF | TGTGCCAGCAGCTTAGCGGTGGAGGGCCCTAGCACAGATACGCAGTATTTT
TRBJ2-7 | - | TRBV6-5 | TRBD1 | CASSPGQGREEQYF | TGTGCCAGCAGTCCGGGACAGGGACGAGAAGAGCAGTACTTC